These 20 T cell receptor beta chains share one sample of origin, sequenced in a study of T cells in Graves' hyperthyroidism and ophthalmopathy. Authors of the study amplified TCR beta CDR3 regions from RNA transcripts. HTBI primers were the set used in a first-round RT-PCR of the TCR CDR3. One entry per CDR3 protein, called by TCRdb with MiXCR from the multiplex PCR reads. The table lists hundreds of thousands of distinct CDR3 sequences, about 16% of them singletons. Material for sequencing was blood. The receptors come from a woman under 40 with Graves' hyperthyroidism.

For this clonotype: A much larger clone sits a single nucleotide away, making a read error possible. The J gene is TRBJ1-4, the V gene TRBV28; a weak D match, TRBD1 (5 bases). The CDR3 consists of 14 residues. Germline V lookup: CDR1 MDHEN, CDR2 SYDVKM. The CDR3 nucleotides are TGTGCCAGCAGCCGGACACGGAGGAGTGAAGAACTGTTTTTT. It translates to CASSRTRRSEELFF. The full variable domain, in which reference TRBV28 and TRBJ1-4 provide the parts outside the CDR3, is DVKVTQSSRYLVKRTGEKVFLECVQDMDHENMFWYRQDPGLGLRLIYFSYDVKMKEKGDIPEGYSVSREKKERFSLILESASTNQTSMYLCASSRTRRSEELFFGSGTQLSVL.

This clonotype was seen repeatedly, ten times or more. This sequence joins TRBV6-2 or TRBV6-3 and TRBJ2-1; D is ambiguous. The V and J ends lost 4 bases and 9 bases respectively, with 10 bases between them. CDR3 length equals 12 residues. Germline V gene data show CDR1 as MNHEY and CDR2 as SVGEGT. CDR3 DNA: TGTGCCAGCAGTTCCTTCCCCGGTGAGCAGTTCTTC. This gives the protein CASSSFPGEQFF.

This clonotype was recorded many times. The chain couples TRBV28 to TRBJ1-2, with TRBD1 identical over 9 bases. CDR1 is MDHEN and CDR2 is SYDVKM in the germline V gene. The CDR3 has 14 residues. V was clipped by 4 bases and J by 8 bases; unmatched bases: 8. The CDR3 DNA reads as TGTGCCAGCAGTTCCCCGGGACAGGGCGAAGGCTACACCTTC. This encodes CASSSPGQGEGYTF.

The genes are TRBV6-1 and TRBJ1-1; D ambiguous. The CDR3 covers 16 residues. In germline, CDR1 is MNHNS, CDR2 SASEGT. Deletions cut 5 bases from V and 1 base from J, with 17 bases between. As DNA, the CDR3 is TGTGCCAGCAGTTATGCCCCCTTAAAGGAGAACACTGAAGCTTTCTTT. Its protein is CASSYAPLKENTEAFF.

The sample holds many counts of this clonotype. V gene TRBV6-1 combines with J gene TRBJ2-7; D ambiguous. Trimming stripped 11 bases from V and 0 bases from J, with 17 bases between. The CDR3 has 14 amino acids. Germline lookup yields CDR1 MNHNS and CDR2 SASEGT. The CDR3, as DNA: TGTGCCCTCCACCCCGCTGATAGCTCCTACGAGCAGTACTTC. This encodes CALHPADSSYEQYF.

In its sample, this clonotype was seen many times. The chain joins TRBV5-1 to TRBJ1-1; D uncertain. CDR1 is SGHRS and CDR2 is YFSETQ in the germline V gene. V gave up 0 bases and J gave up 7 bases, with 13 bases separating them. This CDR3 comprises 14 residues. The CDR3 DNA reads TGCGCCAGCAGCTTGGGGGGTTGGGGAGGTGAAGCTTTCTTT. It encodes CASSLGGWGGEAFF.

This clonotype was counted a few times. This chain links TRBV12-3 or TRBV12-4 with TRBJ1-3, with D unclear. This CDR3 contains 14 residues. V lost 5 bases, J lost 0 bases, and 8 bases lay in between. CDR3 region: CASSPAGSGNTIYF. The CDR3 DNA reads TGTGCCAGCAGTCCCGCGGGCTCTGGAAACACCATATATTTT.

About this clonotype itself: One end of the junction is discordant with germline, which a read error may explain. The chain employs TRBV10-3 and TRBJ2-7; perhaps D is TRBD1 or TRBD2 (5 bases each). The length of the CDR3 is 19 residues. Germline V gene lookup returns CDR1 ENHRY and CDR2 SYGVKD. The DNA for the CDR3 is TGTGCCATCAGTAAGTCGAAGGTTGGGGACGGACTCCACTCCTACGAGCAGTACTTC. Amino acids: CAISKSKVGDGLHSYEQYF.

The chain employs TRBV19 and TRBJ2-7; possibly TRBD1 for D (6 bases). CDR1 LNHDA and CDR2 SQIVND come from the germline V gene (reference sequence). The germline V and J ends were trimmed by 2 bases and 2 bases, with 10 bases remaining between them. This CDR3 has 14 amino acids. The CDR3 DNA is TGTGCCAGTAGTATATCGGCAGGGGCCTACGAGCAGTACTTC. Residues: CASSISAGAYEQYF.

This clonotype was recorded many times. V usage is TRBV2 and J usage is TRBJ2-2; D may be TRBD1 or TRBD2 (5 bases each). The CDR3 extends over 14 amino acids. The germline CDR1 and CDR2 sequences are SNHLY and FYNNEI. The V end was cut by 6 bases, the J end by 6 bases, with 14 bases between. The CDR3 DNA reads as TGTGCCAGCAGCGATTTGAGAGGGGCCGGGGAGCTGTTTTTT. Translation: CASSDLRGAGELFF.

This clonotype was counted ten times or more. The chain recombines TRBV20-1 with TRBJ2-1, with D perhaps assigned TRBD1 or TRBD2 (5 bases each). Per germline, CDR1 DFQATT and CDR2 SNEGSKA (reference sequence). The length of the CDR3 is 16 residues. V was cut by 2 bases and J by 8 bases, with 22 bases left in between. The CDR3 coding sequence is TGCAGTGCTAGACCAGTAGCGCCCAACGTGGGGGATGAGCAGTTCTTC. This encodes CSARPVAPNVGDEQFF.

The CDR3: CASSQEGVGFYGYTF. CDR3 bases: TGCGCCAGCAGCCAAGAGGGGGTAGGGTTCTATGGCTACACCTTC. This chain uses TRBV4-3 with TRBJ1-2; the D gene is possibly TRBD1 (5 bases). V was trimmed by 0 bases and J by 4 bases, leaving 12 bases between them. The germline CDR1 and CDR2 sequences are LGHNA and YSLEER. This CDR3 has 15 residues.

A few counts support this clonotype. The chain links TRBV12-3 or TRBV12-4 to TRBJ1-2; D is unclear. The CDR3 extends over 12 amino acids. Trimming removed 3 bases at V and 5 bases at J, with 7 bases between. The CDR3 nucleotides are TGTGCCAGCAGTTTTACGGTGTATGGCTACACCTTC. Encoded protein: CASSFTVYGYTF.

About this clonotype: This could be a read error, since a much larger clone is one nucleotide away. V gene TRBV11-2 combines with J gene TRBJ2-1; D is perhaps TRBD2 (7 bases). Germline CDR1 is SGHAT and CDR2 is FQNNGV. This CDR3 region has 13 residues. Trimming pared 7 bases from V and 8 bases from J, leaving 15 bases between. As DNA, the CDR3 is TGTGCCAGCACTCTACCGGGGGGCTATGAGCAGTTCTTC. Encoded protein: CASTLPGGYEQFF.

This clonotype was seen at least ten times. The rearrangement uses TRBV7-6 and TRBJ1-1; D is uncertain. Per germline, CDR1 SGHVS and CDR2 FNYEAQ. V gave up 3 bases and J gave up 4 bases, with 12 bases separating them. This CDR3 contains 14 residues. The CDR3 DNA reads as TGTGCCAGCAGCTTGTTAGGGAGTTCCACTGAAGCTTTCTTT. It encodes CASSLLGSSTEAFF.

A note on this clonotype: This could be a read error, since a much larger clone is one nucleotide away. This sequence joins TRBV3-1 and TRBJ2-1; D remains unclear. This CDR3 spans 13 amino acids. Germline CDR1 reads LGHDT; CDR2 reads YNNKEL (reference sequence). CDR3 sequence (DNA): TGTGCCAGCAGCCAAGTGGAGAGGAATGAGCGGTTCTTC. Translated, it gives CASSQVERNERFF.

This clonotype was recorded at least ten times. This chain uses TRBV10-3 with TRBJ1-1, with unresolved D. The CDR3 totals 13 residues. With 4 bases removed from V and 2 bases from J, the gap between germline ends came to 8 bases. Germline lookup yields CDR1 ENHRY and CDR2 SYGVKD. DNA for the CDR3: TGTGCCATCAGTGTCGAGGGAAACACTGAAGCTTTCTTT. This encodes CAISVEGNTEAFF.

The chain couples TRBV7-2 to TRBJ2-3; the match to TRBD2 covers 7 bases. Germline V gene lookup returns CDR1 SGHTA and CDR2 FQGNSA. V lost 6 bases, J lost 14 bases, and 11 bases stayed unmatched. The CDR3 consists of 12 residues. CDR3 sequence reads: CASRDGWGRGYF. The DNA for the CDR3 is TGTGCCAGCAGAGACGGGTGGGGGAGGGGGTATTTT.

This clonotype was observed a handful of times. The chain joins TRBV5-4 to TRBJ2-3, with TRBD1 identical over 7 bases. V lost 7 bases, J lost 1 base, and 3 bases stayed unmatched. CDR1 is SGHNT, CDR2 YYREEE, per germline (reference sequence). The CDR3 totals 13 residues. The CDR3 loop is CASAGTGTDTQYF. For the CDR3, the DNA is TGTGCCAGCGCCGGGACAGGCACAGATACGCAGTATTTT.

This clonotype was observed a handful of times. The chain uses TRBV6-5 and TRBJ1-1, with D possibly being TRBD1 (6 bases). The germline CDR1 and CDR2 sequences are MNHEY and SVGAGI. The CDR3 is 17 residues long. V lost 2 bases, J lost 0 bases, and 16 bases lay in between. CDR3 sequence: CASSYATGTPMNTEAFF. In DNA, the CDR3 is TGTGCCAGCAGTTACGCAACAGGGACACCCATGAACACTGAAGCTTTCTTT.